The 25 T cell receptor beta chains below come from one sample, sequenced in a study of blood T cell repertoires in COVID-19. Profiled with immunoSEQ multiplex PCR; TCRdb holds only in-frame clones, not every one. The sample has around 250,000 clones; around 82% are singletons. Input material: peripheral blood. The origin of the receptors is a human donor in a cohort sampled during active COVID-19.

The rearrangement joins TRBV2 to TRBJ1-2, with 7 bases aligning to TRBD1. Germline CDR1 is SNHLY and CDR2 is FYNNEI. V dropped 3 bases and J dropped 5; count of bases not matched to a gene: 3. This CDR3 contains 13 residues. CDR3 bases: TGTGCCAGCAGTGAGGACAGGAGATATGGCTACACCTTC. Translation: CASSEDRRYGYTF.

The chain carries TRBV15 and TRBJ2-5, with 8 bases lining up with TRBD1. This CDR3 comprises 18 residues. V dropped 0 bases and J dropped 5; count of bases not matched to a gene: 14. The germline CDR1 and CDR2 sequences are LNHNV and YYDKDF (reference sequence). CDR3 region: CATSRDSWAGGAEETQYF. CDR3 DNA: TGTGCCACCAGCAGAGATAGTTGGGCAGGGGGCGCCGAGGAGACCCAGTACTTC.

The rearrangement links TRBV18 to TRBJ2-5, with D tentatively TRBD1 (6 bases). V lost 1 base, J lost 4 bases, and 10 bases lay in between. The length of the CDR3 is 14 residues. Germline V gene lookup returns CDR1 KGHSH and CDR2 LQKENI. The CDR3 sequence: CASSPQEGGETQYF. The CDR3 DNA reads TGTGCCAGCTCACCACAAGAAGGGGGAGAGACCCAGTACTTC. Filled out from reference TRBV18 and TRBJ2-5, the complete variable domain reads NAGVMQNPRHLVRRRGQEARLRCSPMKGHSHVYWYRQLPEEGLKFMVYLQKENIIDESGMPKERFSAEFPKEGPSILRIQQVVRGDSAAYFCASSPQEGGETQYFGPGTRLLVL.

This sequence joins TRBV19 and TRBJ2-1; 11 nucleotides agree with TRBD2. CDR3 length: 15 residues. With 6 bases clipped from V and 5 bases from J, the junction kept 6 bases outside the gene matches. Germline loops: CDR1 LNHDA, CDR2 SQIVND (reference sequence). The CDR3, as DNA: TGTGCCAGTAGGGCGGGGACTAGCGGAAACAATGAGCAGTTCTTC. Its translation is CASRAGTSGNNEQFF.

The chain has TRBV24-1 and TRBJ2-5; 10 nucleotides line up with TRBD1. CDR1 and CDR2 (germline): KGHDR, SFDVKD. The CDR3 spans 17 residues. V trimming: 0 bases; J trimming: 5 bases; junction bases outside the gene matches: 8. The CDR3 nucleotides read TGTGCCACCAGTGATTTGCCCCGACAGGGGGCTCAGGAGACCCAGTACTTC. Its translation is CATSDLPRQGAQETQYF.

This chain joins TRBV3-1 (or the pseudogene TRBV3-2) and TRBJ2-5; 11 positions match TRBD2. In germline, CDR1 is LGHDT, CDR2 YNNKEL (reference sequence). V was clipped by 3 bases and J by 4 bases; unmatched bases: 4. This CDR3 contains 15 residues. CDR3 DNA sequence: TGTGCCAGCAGCCAGGACGGACTAGCGGGAGAGACCCAGTACTTC. Translating it yields CASSQDGLAGETQYF.

This clone has just a few counts. This sequence joins TRBV15 and TRBJ1-4; no clear D gene. Germline V gene data show CDR1 as LNHNV and CDR2 as YYDKDF (reference sequence). The V gene lost 0 bases and the J gene lost 3 bases, with 8 bases spanning the gap. The CDR3 spans 15 residues. The CDR3 DNA sequence: TGTGCCACCAGCAGAGAATACGGGGCTAATGAAAAACTGTTTTTT. Translated: CATSREYGANEKLFF.

This clone was detected only once. J is TRBJ1-5 and V is TRBV4-2, with D unclear. Trimming pared 0 bases from V and 2 bases from J, leaving 14 bases between. The V gene's germline CDR1 is LGHNA and CDR2 YNFKEQ. This CDR3 comprises 17 residues. CDR3 residues: CASSQDRGTGGNQPQHF. The CDR3 nucleotides are TGTGCCAGCAGCCAAGACCGGGGTACTGGAGGCAATCAGCCCCAGCATTTT.

This clone was detected a few times. The chain carries TRBV24-1 and TRBJ2-1, with D perhaps TRBD1 (5 bases). Trimming took 2 bases from V and 1 from J, leaving 8 bases between them. This CDR3 spans 15 amino acids. The germline CDR1 and CDR2 sequences are KGHDR and SFDVKD. This CDR3 is CATSDSGHSYNEQFF. CDR3 DNA sequence: TGTGCCACCAGTGATTCCGGACATTCCTACAATGAGCAGTTCTTC.

This sequence joins TRBV6-5 and TRBJ2-2; 7 bases match TRBD1. Germline-derived CDR1 and CDR2 are MNHEY and SVGAGI. This CDR3 region has 15 residues. Unmatched junction bases numbered 8, after V lost 4 bases and J lost 6 bases. CDR3: CASSLRTGGPGELFF. The CDR3, as DNA: TGTGCCAGCAGTTTACGGACAGGCGGCCCCGGGGAGCTGTTTTTT.

A few counts support this clone. The chain has TRBV10-2 and TRBJ2-7; 10 positions agree with TRBD1. Germline CDR1 WSHSY, CDR2 SAAADI. The CDR3 runs 13 residues. J lost 2 bases, V lost 6 bases, and 1 base had no gene match. The CDR3 is CASRGQGPYEQYF. CDR3 DNA sequence: TGCGCCAGCAGGGGACAGGGGCCCTACGAGCAGTACTTC.

The chain carries TRBV13 and TRBJ1-6; a weak D match, TRBD1 (5 bases). V was pared by 0 bases and J by 7 bases, with 10 bases between. The CDR3 runs to 15 residues. Germline CDR1 and CDR2: PRHDT and FYEKMQ (reference sequence). The CDR3 sequence is CASSLGSGKNSPLHF. The CDR3 DNA reads TGTGCCAGCAGCTTAGGGTCAGGGAAAAATTCACCCCTCCACTTT.

The CDR3 coding sequence is TGTGCCAGCAGTGAAGGCGTGTTTCCCAATGAGCAGTTCTTC. Translated: CASSEGVFPNEQFF. J is TRBJ2-1 and V is TRBV6-1; D gene ambiguous. V lost 1 base to trimming and J lost 6 bases, with 10 bases between them. This CDR3 contains 14 residues. Germline values: CDR1 MNHNS, CDR2 SASEGT.

The genes are TRBV19 and TRBJ2-7; the D gene is possibly TRBD1 (6 bases). In germline, CDR1 is LNHDA, CDR2 SQIVND (reference sequence). The CDR3 spans 15 residues. V was shortened by 0 bases and J by 3 bases, with 12 bases between the two germline ends. Here the CDR3 DNA reads TGTGCCAGTAGTATAGATCGATCGGACAGCTACGAGCAGTACTTC. It specifies CASSIDRSDSYEQYF.

The rearrangement links TRBV10-1 to TRBJ2-3; 9 nucleotides line up with TRBD1. The CDR3 length is 17 residues. Looked up from germline, CDR1 is WNHNN and CDR2 is SYGVQD (reference sequence). Trimming took 3 bases from V and 5 from J; bases not matched to a gene: 12. Written as DNA, the CDR3 is TGCGCCAGCAGTGACGTCCCCGGGACAGGGCTTGGAGATACGCAGTATTTT. Amino acids: CASSDVPGTGLGDTQYF.

The V gene is TRBV6-2 or TRBV6-3, the J gene TRBJ2-5, with 9 bases lining up with TRBD2. There are 14 residues in the CDR3. The V gene end was trimmed by 6 bases and the J gene end by 5 bases; junction bases not matched to a gene: 7. From germline, CDR1 is MNHEY and CDR2 SVGEGT. CDR3 nucleotide sequence: TGTGCCAGCAGCCGTGGACTAGCGTGGGAGACCCAGTACTTC. Its protein product is CASSRGLAWETQYF.

A single count supports this clone. The chain joins TRBV7-8 to TRBJ2-7, with a possible D match to TRBD2 (6 bases). The length of the CDR3 is 18 residues. V was trimmed by 2 bases and J by 0 bases, leaving 20 bases between them. Germline V gives CDR1 SGHVS, CDR2 FQNEAQ. The CDR3 is CASSLRPLRSGLSYEQYF. The CDR3 DNA sequence: TGTGCCAGCAGCTTAAGACCCCTCCGATCGGGACTCTCCTACGAGCAGTACTTC.

V is TRBV5-1 and J is TRBJ2-2; weak D call: TRBD1 (5 bases). Germline V gene lookup returns CDR1 SGHRS and CDR2 YFSETQ. V gave up 0 bases and J gave up 0 bases, with 6 bases separating them. This CDR3 is built from 15 residues. CDR3 bases: TGCGCCAGCAGCTTGGAGGGGACGAACACCGGGGAGCTGTTTTTT. Its translation is CASSLEGTNTGELFF.

V is TRBV28 and J is TRBJ2-3, with 10 bases identical to TRBD1. The junction had 5 bases not matched to a gene; V was cut back by 2 bases and J by 6 bases. This CDR3 spans 15 amino acids. The germline V gene encodes CDR1 MDHEN and CDR2 SYDVKM. The CDR3 nucleotides are TGTGCCAGCAGTTTAGGGACAGGGGTAGGTGATACGCAGTATTTT. Its translation: CASSLGTGVGDTQYF.

The chain is built from TRBV9 and TRBJ2-1; 7 bases align to TRBD2. This CDR3 has 15 residues. Looked up from germline, CDR1 is SGDLS and CDR2 is YYNGEE. V shed 3 bases, J shed 1 base, and the junction held 4 bases outside the gene matches. CDR3 in amino acids: CASSAGTNSYNEQFF. CDR3 DNA sequence: TGTGCCAGCAGCGCCGGGACTAATTCCTACAATGAGCAGTTCTTC. The variable domain in full, completed from reference TRBV9 and TRBJ2-1, reads DSGVTQTPKHLITATGQRVTLRCSPRSGDLSVYWYQQSLDQGLQFLIQYYNGEERAKGNILERFSAQQFPDLHSELNLSSLELGDSALYFCASSAGTNSYNEQFFGPGTRLTVL.

The chain recombines TRBV20-1 with TRBJ2-7, with 11 positions matching TRBD1. The junction had 6 bases not matched to a gene; V was cut back by 3 bases and J by 2 bases. The CDR3 is made up of 15 amino acids. Per the germline V gene, CDR1 is DFQATT and CDR2 is SNEGSKA (reference sequence). CDR3 sequence reads: CSASVGQGGTYEQYF. CDR3 nucleotide sequence: TGCAGTGCTAGTGTGGGACAGGGGGGCACCTACGAGCAGTACTTC.

This chain uses TRBV19 with TRBJ2-7; possibly TRBD2 for D (6 bases). The germline V gene has CDR1 LNHDA and CDR2 SQIVND (reference sequence). The CDR3 has 18 amino acids. Trimming pared 0 bases from V and 0 bases from J, leaving 18 bases between. The CDR3 DNA reads as TGTGCCAGTAGTATAGATAAGCCGGGGGACGGAAACTCCTACGAGCAGTACTTC. Translating gives CASSIDKPGDGNSYEQYF.

This chain joins TRBV19 and TRBJ1-3, with TRBD1 matching over 7 bases. The V gene's germline CDR1 is LNHDA and CDR2 SQIVND (reference sequence). The CDR3 extends over 15 amino acids. Germline trimming cut 6 bases from V and 4 bases from J; bases unmatched to any gene: 9. CDR3 region: CASRRDSRDGNTIYF. The CDR3 bases are TGTGCCAGTAGAAGGGACAGCCGGGACGGAAACACCATATATTTT.

CDR3: CASSGMTGGYSNQPQHF. The CDR3 region has the DNA TGTGCCAGCAGCGGGATGACAGGGGGATATAGCAATCAGCCCCAGCATTTT. The chain carries TRBV5-5 and TRBJ1-5, with TRBD1 identical over 9 bases. Germline V gene sequence: CDR1 SGHKS, CDR2 YYEKEE (reference sequence). V lost 4 bases, J lost 0 bases, and 8 bases stayed unmatched. CDR3 size: 17 residues.

The J gene is TRBJ1-1, the V gene TRBV7-9; TRBD1 might be the D (5 bases). Germline V gives CDR1 SEHNR, CDR2 FQNEAQ (reference sequence). The CDR3 length is 14 residues. The V end was cut by 3 bases, the J end by 1 base, with 9 bases between. The CDR3 DNA reads TGTGCCAGCAGCTTGATGGGGCAGAACACTGAAGCTTTCTTT. It encodes CASSLMGQNTEAFF.